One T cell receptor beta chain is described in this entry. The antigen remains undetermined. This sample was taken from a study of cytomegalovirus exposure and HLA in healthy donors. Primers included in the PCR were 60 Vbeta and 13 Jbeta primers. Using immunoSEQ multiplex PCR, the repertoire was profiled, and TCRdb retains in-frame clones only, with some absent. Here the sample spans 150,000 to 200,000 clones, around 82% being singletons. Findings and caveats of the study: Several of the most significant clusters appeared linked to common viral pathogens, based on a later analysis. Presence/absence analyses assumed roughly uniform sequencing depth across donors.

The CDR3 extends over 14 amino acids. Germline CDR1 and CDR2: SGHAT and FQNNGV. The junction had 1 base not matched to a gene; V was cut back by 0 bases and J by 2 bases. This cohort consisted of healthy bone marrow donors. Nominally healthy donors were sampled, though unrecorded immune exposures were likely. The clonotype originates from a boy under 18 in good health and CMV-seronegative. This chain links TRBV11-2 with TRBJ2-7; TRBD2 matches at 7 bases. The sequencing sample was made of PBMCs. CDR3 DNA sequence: TGTGCCAGCAGCTTAGAAGCGGGGACCTACGAGCAGTACTTC. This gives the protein CASSLEAGTYEQYF. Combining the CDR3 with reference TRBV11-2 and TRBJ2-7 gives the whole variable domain EAGVAQSPRYKIIEKRQSVAFWCNPISGHATLYWYQQILGQGPKLLIQFQNNGVVDDSQLPKDRFSAERLKGVDSTLKIQPAKLEDSAVYLCASSLEAGTYEQYFGPGTRLTVT.